Each of the 5 T cell receptor beta chains below was sequenced from the same sample in a study of blood T cell repertoires in COVID-19. The repertoire was sequenced with immunoSEQ multiplex PCR; TCRdb's copy has only in-frame clones and lacks some. Of over 150,000 clones in the sample, 87% are singletons; the top ten hold less than 5%. Sequencing was done on a sample of peripheral blood. The receptors were gathered from a woman aged 55-69 years who had recovered from COVID-19.

V usage is TRBV3-1 (or the pseudogene TRBV3-2) and J usage is TRBJ1-2; 9 nucleotides agree with TRBD1. The CDR3 covers 14 residues. The germline gives CDR1 LGHDT, CDR2 YNNKEL (reference sequence). Trimming at V came to 4 bases and at J to 4 bases, leaving 4 bases not matched to a gene. CDR3 amino acids: CASSRDRATYGYTF. CDR3 sequence (DNA): TGTGCCAGCAGCCGGGACAGGGCAACCTATGGCTACACCTTC.

The chain carries TRBV3-1 (or the pseudogene TRBV3-2) and TRBJ1-5; maybe TRBD1 (6 bases). With 3 bases removed from V and 3 bases from J, the gap between germline ends came to 9 bases. The length of the CDR3 is 14 residues. The V gene's germline CDR1 is LGHDT and CDR2 YNNKEL (reference sequence). The CDR3 bases are TGTGCCAGCAGCCAGTGGGGGCCCAATCAGCCCCAGCATTTT. Protein sequence: CASSQWGPNQPQHF.

The rearrangement joins TRBV5-6 to TRBJ1-2; D is uncertain. Germline-derived CDR1 and CDR2 are SGHDT and YYEEEE. CDR3 length: 13 amino acids. Trimming stripped 0 bases from V and 4 bases from J, with 7 bases between. This CDR3 reads CASSLGRGYGYTF. In nucleotides, the CDR3 is TGTGCCAGCAGCTTGGGACGGGGCTATGGCTACACCTTC.

V and J are TRBV11-2 and TRBJ1-2; 8 bases fit TRBD1. Germline V gives CDR1 SGHAT, CDR2 FQNNGV. V trimming: 5 bases; J trimming: 0 bases; junction bases outside the gene matches: 5. The CDR3 consists of 15 residues. This chain's CDR3 is CASSRQGTANYGYTF. CDR3 DNA: TGTGCCAGCAGCAGACAGGGGACAGCTAACTATGGCTACACCTTC.

The chain couples TRBV3-1 (or the pseudogene TRBV3-2) to TRBJ2-5, with 8 bases fitting TRBD1. V trimming: 4 bases; J trimming: 5 bases; junction bases outside the gene matches: 6. CDR3 size: 14 residues. Per the germline V gene, CDR1 is LGHDT and CDR2 is YNNKEL (reference sequence). Written as DNA, the CDR3 is TGTGCCAGCAGCCCCGGACAGGGAGACGAGACCCAGTACTTC. Protein: CASSPGQGDETQYF.